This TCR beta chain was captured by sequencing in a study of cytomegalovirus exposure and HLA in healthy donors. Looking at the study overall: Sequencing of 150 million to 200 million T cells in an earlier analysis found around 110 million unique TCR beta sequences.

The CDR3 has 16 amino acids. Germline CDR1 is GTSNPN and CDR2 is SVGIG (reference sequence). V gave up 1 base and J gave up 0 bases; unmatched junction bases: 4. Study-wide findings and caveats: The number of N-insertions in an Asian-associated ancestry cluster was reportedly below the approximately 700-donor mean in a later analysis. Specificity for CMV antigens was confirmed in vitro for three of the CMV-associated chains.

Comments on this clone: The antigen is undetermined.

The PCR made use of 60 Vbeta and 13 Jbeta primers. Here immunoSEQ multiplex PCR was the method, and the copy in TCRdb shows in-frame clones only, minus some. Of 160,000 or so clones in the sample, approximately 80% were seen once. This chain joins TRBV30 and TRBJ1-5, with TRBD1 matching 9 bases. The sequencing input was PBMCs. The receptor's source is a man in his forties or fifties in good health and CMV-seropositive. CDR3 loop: CAWSEWDRASNQPQHF. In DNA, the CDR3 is TGTGCCTGGAGTGAGTGGGACAGGGCTAGCAATCAGCCCCAGCATTTT.